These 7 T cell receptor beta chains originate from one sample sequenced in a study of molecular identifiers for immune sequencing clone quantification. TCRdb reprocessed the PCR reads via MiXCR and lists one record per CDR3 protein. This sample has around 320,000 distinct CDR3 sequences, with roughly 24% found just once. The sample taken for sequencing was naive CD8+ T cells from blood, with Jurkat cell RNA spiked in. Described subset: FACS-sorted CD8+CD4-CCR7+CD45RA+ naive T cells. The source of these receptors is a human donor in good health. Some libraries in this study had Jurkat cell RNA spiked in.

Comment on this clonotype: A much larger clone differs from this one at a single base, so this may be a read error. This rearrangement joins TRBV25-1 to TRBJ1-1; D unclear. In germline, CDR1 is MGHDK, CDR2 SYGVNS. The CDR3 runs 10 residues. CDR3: CAGSGGEAFF. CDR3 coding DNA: TGTGCCGGCAGTGGAGGTGAAGCTTTCTTT.

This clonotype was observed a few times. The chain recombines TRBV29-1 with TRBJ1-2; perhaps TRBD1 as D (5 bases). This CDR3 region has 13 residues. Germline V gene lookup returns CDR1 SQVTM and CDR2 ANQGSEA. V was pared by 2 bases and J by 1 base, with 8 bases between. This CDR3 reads CSVEQGLNYGYTF. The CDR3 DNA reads TGCAGCGTTGAACAGGGACTTAACTATGGCTACACCTTC.

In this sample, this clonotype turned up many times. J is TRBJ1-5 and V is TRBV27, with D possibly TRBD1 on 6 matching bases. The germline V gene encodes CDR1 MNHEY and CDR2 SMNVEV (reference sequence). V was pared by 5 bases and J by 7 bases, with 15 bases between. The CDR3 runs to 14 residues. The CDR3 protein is CASSPTGARQPQHF. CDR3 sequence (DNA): TGTGCCAGCAGTCCAACGGGGGCGCGGCAGCCCCAGCATTTT.

The CDR3 DNA sequence: TGTGCCAGCAGTTTACGAGGTCTAGCGGAACACACAGATACGCAGTATTTT. This sequence encodes CASSLRGLAEHTDTQYF. The chain employs TRBV12-3 or TRBV12-4 and TRBJ2-3; the match to TRBD2 covers 7 bases. The CDR3 is made up of 17 amino acids. Trimming at V came to 2 bases and at J to 2 bases, leaving 10 bases not matched to a gene.

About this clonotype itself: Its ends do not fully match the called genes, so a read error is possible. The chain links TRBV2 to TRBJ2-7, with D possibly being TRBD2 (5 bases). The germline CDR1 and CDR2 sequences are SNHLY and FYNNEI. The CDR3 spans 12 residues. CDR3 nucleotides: TGTGCCAGCGGCGCGGGCCCCTACGAGCAGCACTTC. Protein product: CASGAGPYEQHF.

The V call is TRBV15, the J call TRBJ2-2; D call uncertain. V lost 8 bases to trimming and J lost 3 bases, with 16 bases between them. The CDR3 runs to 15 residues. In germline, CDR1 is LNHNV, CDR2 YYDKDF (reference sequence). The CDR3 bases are TGTGCCACCGCGGAGTTGGTGGGCTACACCGGGGAGCTGTTTTTT. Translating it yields CATAELVGYTGELFF. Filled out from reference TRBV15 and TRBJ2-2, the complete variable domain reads DAMVIQNPRYQVTQFGKPVTLSCSQTLNHNVMYWYQQKSSQAPKLLFHYYDKDFNNEADTPDNFQSRRPNTSFCFLDIRSPGLGDTAMYLCATAELVGYTGELFFGEGSRLTVL.

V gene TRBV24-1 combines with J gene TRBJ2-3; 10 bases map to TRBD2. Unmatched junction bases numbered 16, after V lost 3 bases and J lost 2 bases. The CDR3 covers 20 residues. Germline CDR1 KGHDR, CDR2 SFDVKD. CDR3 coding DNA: TGTGCCACCAGTGATCCTAGTGGGACCATTAGCGGGAGGCTCACAGATACGCAGTATTTT. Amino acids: CATSDPSGTISGRLTDTQYF.